This T cell receptor (beta chain) stems from a study of identical twins. A single record per CDR3 protein comes from TCRdb applying MiXCR to the 5' RACE reads. The profile shows about 250,000 distinct CDR3 sequences, about 8.3% of them singletons. Germline CDR1 reads DFQATT; CDR2 reads SNEGSKA (reference sequence). Deletions cut 0 bases from V and 0 bases from J, with 12 bases between. This CDR3 contains 17 residues. This clonotype was seen a few times. These data were also filed under a second study, of yellow fever vaccine responses in identical twins. As that report states: As reported, the vaccine T cell response of twins seemed partly convergent and partly personalized.

The sample was CD8+ T cells sorted from blood. This sequence was found in a woman between 18 and 30 years old in good health. The chain uses TRBV20-1 and TRBJ1-6, with D hard to call. CDR3 residues: CSARDPELSSYNSPLHF. CDR3 sequence (DNA): TGCAGTGCTAGAGATCCAGAGCTTAGCTCCTATAATTCACCCCTCCACTTT.